The present T cell receptor beta chain was sequenced within a study of T cells in Graves' hyperthyroidism and ophthalmopathy. Study observations and caveats: Separating ophthalmopathy from stable hyperthyroidism was achieved by a 13 V-J model. Among thyroid clonotypes expanded above 0.001, most also appeared in blood.

As concerns this clonotype: What it recognizes is unknown.

RNA transcripts were the template for amplifying TCR beta CDR3 regions. The primer set for the first-round RT-PCR of the TCR CDR3 was HTBI. From the multiplex PCR reads, TCRdb called clonotypes with MiXCR, one entry per CDR3 protein. The repertoire includes roughly 510,000 distinct CDR3 sequences, over 35% of them detected once, and about two fifths sits in the top ten. Germline trimming cut 7 bases from V and 5 bases from J; bases unmatched to any gene: 5. CDR1 is SNHLY, CDR2 FYNNEI, per germline. The CDR3 totals 15 residues. The TCR comes from an adult woman with Graves' disease, either hyperthyroidism or ophthalmopathy (not recorded which). The sample comprised peripheral blood or thyroid tissue (not recorded which). This rearrangement joins TRBV2 to TRBJ2-1; 13 bases are shared with TRBD2. CDR3 sequence: CASKRLAGGDNEQFF. For the CDR3, the DNA is TGTGCCAGCAAAAGACTAGCGGGAGGAGACAATGAGCAGTTCTTC.